The clone carrying this T cell receptor beta chain was recorded a few times. Antigen specificity is unknown. This sample was included in a study of T cell repertoires in cytomegalovirus infection. Study summary: Carrying CMV and the relevant HLA type showed in public TCR beta signatures. Findings and limits, study-wide: HLA-C-restricted TCR beta clonotypes specific for CMV led the ex vivo response. Summed frequency of public TCR beta families distinguished CMV carriers with the relevant HLA.

TCRdb ran MiXCR on the reads and lists one entry per CDR3 protein. The sample lists approximately 700,000 distinct CDR3 sequences; roughly 36% were seen once. The clonotype comes from a human donor in good health (CMV status not recorded). Some clones in this sample may be carry-over from other donors' samples. The sample was PBMCs.

CDR3 sequence (DNA): TGTGCCAGCAGCTTAGTTTGGCCCCCCGGAGGAGATACGCAGTATTTT. Residues: CASSLVWPPGGDTQYF. The V call is TRBV7-2, the J call TRBJ2-3; D is perhaps TRBD2 (5 bases). CDR1 and CDR2 (germline): SGHTA, FQGNSA. V was cut by 1 base and J by 5 bases, with 16 bases left in between. The CDR3 sequence is 16 residues long.